A single sample is the source of the 10 T cell receptor beta chains below, sequenced in a study of human T cells and chemical hapten exposure. From the RACE reads, TCRdb called clonotypes with MiXCR, one entry per CDR3 protein. The sample comprises roughly 380,000 distinct CDR3 sequences, 4.8% of which are singletons, and about 2.1% rests with the top ten. Time point noted: patch test 1, 2 weeks after DPC sensitization. As for treatment: therapeutic diphenylcyclopropenone sensitization with weekly scalp DPC. This material consisted of whole blood, taken in connection with sensitization to the hapten diphenylcyclopropenone (DPC). Receptor source: a woman between 45 and 65 years old with alopecia areata. Some clones in this sample may be carry-over from other donors' samples.

The rearrangement links TRBV4-2 to TRBJ2-3; 7 bases align to TRBD2. V was clipped by 0 bases and J by 5 bases; unmatched bases: 8. Germline CDR1 is LGHNA and CDR2 is YNFKEQ. This CDR3 spans 16 amino acids. As DNA, the CDR3 is TGTGCCAGCAGCCAAGAGGAGCGGGGAGGTATAGATACGCAGTATTTT. Residues: CASSQEERGGIDTQYF.

The chain uses TRBV6-6 and TRBJ2-3; D might be TRBD2 (6 bases). CDR1 is MNHNY, CDR2 SVGAGI, per germline (reference sequence). The CDR3 extends over 18 amino acids. Between the trimmed V and J ends, which lost 0 bases and 10 bases, there was a span of 26 bases. CDR3 coding DNA: TGTGCCAGCAGTTACTCCTCCGGATTTGCGGGGTCCATAAATGCGCAGTATTTT. As protein: CASSYSSGFAGSINAQYF.

This clonotype turned up a few times. The chain has TRBV6-5 and TRBJ2-1; D may match TRBD1 or TRBD2 (6 bases each). The CDR3 length is 13 residues. Trimming stripped 0 bases from V and 8 bases from J, with 8 bases between. From germline, CDR1 is MNHEY and CDR2 SVGAGI. The CDR3 DNA is TGTGCCAGCAGTTACTCAGGGGGGTATGAGCAGTTCTTC. Translating it yields CASSYSGGYEQFF.

J is TRBJ2-6 and V is TRBV27, with D maybe TRBD2 (6 bases). This CDR3 comprises 20 residues. The germline CDR1 and CDR2 sequences are MNHEY and SMNVEV (reference sequence). Trimming removed 5 bases at V and 4 bases at J, with 27 bases between. The CDR3 coding sequence is TGTGCCAGCAGTGCCAAAGGGCCAATTCTGCGGGGCGCCGGGGCCAACGTCCTGACTTTC. Its translation: CASSAKGPILRGAGANVLTF. Full variable domain (missing parts from reference TRBV27 and TRBJ2-6): EAQVTQNPRYLITVTGKKLTVTCSQNMNHEYMSWYRQDPGLGLRQIYYSMNVEVTDKGDVPEGYKVSRKEKRNFPLILESPSPNQTSLYFCASSAKGPILRGAGANVLTFGAGSRLTVL.

The rearrangement uses TRBV6-2 or TRBV6-3 and TRBJ2-1; 10 bases agree with TRBD2. Germline CDR1 is MNHEY and CDR2 is SVGEGT. V was clipped by 6 bases and J by 8 bases; unmatched bases: 7. The CDR3 totals 14 residues. Written as DNA, the CDR3 is TGTGCCAGCAGATCTAGCGGGAGATTTGATGAGCAGTTCTTC. Translated, it gives CASRSSGRFDEQFF.

The rearrangement joins TRBV6-5 to TRBJ2-1; D possibly matches TRBD1 or TRBD2 (5 bases each). The V and J ends lost 0 bases and 4 bases respectively, with 10 bases between them. Germline V CDR1 and CDR2: MNHEY, SVGAGI. The CDR3 spans 15 residues. The CDR3 DNA reads as TGTGCCAGCAGTTACTCGATGGGGGATTACAATGAGCAGTTCTTC. It translates to CASSYSMGDYNEQFF.

The chain combines TRBV29-1 with TRBJ2-2; the D is unclear. From germline, CDR1 is SQVTM and CDR2 ANQGSEA. The CDR3 is 11 residues long. Trimming removed 4 bases at V and 5 bases at J, with 5 bases between. CDR3: CSVVQTGELFF. CDR3 coding DNA: TGCAGCGTTGTCCAGACCGGGGAGCTGTTTTTT.

This chain links TRBV20-1 with TRBJ2-1, with 7 positions matching TRBD2. The CDR3 loop spans 14 amino acids. V lost 0 bases and J lost 8; bases outside the gene matches: 7. CDR1 is DFQATT and CDR2 is SNEGSKA in the germline V gene (reference sequence). Here the CDR3 reads CSARDRGGSDEQFF. The CDR3 DNA sequence: TGCAGTGCTAGAGATCGGGGCGGGAGTGATGAGCAGTTCTTC.

This clonotype was seen a few times. The chain carries TRBV2 and TRBJ2-7; 7 nucleotides align to TRBD1. The CDR3 loop spans 12 amino acids. The V gene end was trimmed by 10 bases and the J gene end by 2 bases; junction bases not matched to a gene: 5. Germline CDR1 and CDR2: SNHLY and FYNNEI. The DNA for the CDR3 is TGTGCCACCCGGGACAGACCCTACGAGCAGTACTTC. It specifies CATRDRPYEQYF.

As regards this clonotype: Mismatch with germline at one junction end may stem from a read error. The genes are TRBV5-1 and TRBJ2-5; no reliable D call. This CDR3 has 13 residues. CDR1 and CDR2 from the germline V gene are SGHRS and YFSETQ. The CDR3 here is CASSLFYQETQYF. Here the CDR3 DNA reads TGCGCCAGCAGCTTGTTCTACCAGGAGACCCAGTACTTC. Drawing the rest from reference TRBV5-1 and TRBJ2-5, the complete variable domain is KAGVTQTPRYLIKTRGQQVTLSCSPISGHRSVSWYQQTPGQGLQFLFEYFSETQRNKGNFPGRFSGRQFSNSRSEMNVSTLELGDSALYLCASSLFYQETQYFGPGTRLLVL.